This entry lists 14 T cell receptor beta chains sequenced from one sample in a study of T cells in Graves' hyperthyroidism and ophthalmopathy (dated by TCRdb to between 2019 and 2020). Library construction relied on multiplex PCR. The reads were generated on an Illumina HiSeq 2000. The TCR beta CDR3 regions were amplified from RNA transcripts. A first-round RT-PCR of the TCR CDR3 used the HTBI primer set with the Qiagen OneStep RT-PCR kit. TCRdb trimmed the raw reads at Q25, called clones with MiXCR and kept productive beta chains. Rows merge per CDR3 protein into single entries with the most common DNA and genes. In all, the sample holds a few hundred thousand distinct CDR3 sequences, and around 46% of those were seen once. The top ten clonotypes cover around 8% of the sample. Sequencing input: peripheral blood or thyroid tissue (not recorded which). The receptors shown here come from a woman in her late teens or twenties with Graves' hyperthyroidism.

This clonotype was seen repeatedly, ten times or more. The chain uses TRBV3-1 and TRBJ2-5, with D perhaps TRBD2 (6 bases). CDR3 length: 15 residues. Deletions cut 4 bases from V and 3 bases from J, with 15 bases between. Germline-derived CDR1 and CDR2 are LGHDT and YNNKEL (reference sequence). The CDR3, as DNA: TGTGCCAGCAGCCTCCGGGGTAGCGGAGAAGAGACCCAGTACTTC. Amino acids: CASSLRGSGEETQYF.

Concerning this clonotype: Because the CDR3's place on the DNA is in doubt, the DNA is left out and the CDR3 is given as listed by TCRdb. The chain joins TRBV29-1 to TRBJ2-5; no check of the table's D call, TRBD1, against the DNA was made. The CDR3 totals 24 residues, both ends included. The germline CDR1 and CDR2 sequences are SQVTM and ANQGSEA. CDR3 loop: CSGDWTGGYTFGSGTGVIEETQYF.

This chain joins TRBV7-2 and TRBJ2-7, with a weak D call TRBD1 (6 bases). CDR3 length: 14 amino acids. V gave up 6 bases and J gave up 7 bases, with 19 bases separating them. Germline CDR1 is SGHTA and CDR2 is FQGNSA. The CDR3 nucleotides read TGTGCCAGCAGTTCGTCCAACAGGGATAATGAGCAGTACTTC. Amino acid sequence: CASSSSNRDNEQYF.

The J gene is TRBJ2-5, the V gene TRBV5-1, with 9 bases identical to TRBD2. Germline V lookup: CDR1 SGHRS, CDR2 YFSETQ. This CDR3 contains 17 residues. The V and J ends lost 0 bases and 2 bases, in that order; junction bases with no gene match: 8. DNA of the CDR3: TGCGCCAGCAGCTTGGGGATAGCGGGGGCCGATCAAGAGACCCAGTACTTC. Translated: CASSLGIAGADQETQYF.

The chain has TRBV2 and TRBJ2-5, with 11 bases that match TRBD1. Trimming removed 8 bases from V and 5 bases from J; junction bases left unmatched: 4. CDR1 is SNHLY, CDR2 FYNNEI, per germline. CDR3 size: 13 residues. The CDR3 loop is CASGTGGLETQYF. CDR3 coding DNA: TGTGCCAGCGGGACAGGGGGTTTGGAGACCCAGTACTTC.

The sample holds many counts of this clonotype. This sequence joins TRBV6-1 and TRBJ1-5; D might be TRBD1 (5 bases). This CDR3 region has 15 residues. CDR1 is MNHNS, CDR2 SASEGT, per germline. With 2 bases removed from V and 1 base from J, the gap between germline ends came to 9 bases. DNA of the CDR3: TGTGCCAGCAGTGAAAAGGAGGGGAGCAATCAGCCCCAGCATTTT. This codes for CASSEKEGSNQPQHF.

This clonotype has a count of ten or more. The CDR3 DNA sequence: TGTGCCAGCAGCATGGGACAGGGCCTACGCGAGCAGTACTTC. Translating it yields CASSMGQGLREQYF. V gene TRBV5-6 combines with J gene TRBJ2-7, with 9 bases matching TRBD1. CDR1 and CDR2 (germline): SGHDT, YYEEEE. The CDR3 totals 14 residues. The ends lost 4 bases at V and 6 bases at J; junction bases unmatched: 8.

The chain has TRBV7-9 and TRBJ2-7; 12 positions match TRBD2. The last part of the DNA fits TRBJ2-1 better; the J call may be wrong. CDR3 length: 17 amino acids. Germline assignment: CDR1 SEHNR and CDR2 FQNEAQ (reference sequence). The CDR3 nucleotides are TGTGCCAGCAGCTTAGCGCCGCGACTAGCGGGGGACAATGAGCAGTTCTTC. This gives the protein CASSLAPRLAGDNEQFF.

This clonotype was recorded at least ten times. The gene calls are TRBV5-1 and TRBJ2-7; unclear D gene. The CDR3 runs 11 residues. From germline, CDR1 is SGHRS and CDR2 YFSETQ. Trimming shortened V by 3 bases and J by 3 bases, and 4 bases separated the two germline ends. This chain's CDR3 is CASSSIYEQYF. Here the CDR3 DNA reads TGCGCCAGCAGCTCTATCTACGAGCAGTACTTC.

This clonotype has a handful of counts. CDR3 bases: TGCGCCAGCAGAGAGGGGAGCTCTGGAAACACCATATATTTT. It yields the protein CASREGSSGNTIYF. The chain combines TRBV5-1 with TRBJ1-3; the D gene is possibly TRBD1 (5 bases). The germline CDR1 and CDR2 sequences are SGHRS and YFSETQ. Trimming shortened V by 5 bases and J by 0 bases, and 9 bases separated the two germline ends. This CDR3 contains 14 residues.

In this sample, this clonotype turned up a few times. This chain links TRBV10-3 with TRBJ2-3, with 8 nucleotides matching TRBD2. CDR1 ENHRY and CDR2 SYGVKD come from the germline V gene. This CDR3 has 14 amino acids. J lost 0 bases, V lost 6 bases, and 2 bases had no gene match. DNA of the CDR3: TGTGCCATCAGGACTAGCGAAAGCACAGATACGCAGTATTTT. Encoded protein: CAIRTSESTDTQYF.

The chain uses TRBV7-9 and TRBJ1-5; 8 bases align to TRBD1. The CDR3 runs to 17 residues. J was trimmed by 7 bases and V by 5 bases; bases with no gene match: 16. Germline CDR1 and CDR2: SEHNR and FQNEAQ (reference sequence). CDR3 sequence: CASSPPDRVGNEQPQHF. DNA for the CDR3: TGTGCCAGCAGCCCCCCGGACAGGGTGGGCAATGAGCAGCCCCAGCATTTT.

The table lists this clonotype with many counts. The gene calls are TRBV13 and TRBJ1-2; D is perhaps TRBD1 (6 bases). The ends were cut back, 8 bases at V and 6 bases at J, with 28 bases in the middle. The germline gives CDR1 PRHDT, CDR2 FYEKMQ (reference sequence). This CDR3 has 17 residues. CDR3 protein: CASHHLGGRARWDGYTF. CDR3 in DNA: TGTGCCAGCCATCATCTCGGGGGCAGGGCTAGATGGGATGGCTACACCTTC.

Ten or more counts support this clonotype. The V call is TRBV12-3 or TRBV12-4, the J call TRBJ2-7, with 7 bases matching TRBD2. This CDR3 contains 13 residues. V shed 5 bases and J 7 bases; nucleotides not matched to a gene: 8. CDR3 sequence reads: CASSRGEGGEQYF. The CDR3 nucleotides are TGTGCCAGCAGTCGAGGGGAGGGAGGTGAGCAGTACTTC.